The clone carrying this T cell receptor (beta chain) showed up just once. The data stem from a study of identical twins. V lost 3 bases and J lost 9; bases outside the gene matches: 9. CDR1 MGHDK and CDR2 SYGVNS come from the germline V gene. The length of the CDR3 is 14 residues. TCRdb re-called the 5' RACE reads through MiXCR, storing one row per CDR3 protein. The sample has 1,800,000 or so distinct CDR3 sequences; less than 40% are singletons. Specimen: cord blood. The chain links TRBV25-1 to TRBJ2-5; 8 bases map to TRBD2. The sequence came from a newborn girl in good health. CDR3 in DNA: TGTGCCAGCAGTGATTCGGGAGGGCCGGGGGCCCAGTACTTC. Its protein is CASSDSGGPGAQYF.